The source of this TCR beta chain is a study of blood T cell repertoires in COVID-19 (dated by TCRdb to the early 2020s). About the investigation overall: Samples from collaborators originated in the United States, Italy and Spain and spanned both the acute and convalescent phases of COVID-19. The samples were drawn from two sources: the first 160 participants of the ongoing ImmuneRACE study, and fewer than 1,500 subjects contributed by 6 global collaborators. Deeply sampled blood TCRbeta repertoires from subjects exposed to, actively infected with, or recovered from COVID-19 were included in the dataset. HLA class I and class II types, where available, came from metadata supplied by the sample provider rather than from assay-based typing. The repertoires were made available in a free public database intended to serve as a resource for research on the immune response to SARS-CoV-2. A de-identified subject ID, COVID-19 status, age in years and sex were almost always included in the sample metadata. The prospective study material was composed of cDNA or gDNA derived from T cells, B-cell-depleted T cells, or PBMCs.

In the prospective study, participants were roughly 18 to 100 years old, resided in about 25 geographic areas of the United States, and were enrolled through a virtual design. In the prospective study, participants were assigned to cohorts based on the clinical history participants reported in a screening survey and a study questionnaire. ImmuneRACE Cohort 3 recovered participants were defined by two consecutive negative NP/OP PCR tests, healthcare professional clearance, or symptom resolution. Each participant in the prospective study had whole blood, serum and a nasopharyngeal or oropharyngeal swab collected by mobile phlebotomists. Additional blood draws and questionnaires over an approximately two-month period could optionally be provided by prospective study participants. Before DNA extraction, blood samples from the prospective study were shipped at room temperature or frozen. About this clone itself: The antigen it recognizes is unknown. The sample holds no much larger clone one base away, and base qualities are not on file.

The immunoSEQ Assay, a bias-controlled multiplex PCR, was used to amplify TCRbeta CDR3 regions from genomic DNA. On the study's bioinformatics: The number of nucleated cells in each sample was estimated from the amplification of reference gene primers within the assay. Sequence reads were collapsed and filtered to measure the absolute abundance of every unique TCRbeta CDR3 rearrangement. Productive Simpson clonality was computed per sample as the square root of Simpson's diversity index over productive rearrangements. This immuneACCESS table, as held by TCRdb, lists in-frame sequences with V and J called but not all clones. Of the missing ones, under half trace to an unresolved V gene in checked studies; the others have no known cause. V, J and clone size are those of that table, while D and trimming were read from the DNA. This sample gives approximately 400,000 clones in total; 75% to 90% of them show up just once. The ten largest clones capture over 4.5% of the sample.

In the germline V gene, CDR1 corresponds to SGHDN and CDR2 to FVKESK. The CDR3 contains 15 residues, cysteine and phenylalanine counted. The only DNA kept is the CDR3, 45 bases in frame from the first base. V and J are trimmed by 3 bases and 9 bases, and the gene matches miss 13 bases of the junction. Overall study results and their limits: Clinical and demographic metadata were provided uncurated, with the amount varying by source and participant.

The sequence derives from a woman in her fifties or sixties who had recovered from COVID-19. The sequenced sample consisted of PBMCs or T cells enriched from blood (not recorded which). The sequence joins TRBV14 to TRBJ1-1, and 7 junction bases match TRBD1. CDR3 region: CASSHDRAQWAKAFF. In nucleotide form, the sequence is TGTGCCAGCAGCCATGACAGGGCCCAATGGGCTAAAGCTTTCTTT.